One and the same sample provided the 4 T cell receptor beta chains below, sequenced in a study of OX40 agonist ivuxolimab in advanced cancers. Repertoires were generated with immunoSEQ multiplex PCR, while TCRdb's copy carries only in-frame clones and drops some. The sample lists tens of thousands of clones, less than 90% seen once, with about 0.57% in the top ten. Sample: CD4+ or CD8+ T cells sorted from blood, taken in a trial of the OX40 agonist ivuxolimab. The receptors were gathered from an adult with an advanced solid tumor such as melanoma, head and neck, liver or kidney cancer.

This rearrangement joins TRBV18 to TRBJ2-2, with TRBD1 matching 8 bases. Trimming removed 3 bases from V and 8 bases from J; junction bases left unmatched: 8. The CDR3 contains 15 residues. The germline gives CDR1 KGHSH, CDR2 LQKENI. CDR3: CASSPSRTGMGELFF. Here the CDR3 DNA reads TGTGCCAGCTCACCTTCTCGGACAGGGATGGGGGAGCTGTTTTTT.

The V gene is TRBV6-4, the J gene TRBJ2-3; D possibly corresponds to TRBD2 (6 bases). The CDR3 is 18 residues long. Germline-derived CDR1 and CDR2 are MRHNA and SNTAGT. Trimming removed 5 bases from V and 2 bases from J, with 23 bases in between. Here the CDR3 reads CASSMYAPGAPHTDTQYF. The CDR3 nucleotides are TGTGCCAGCAGTATGTACGCCCCGGGAGCTCCCCACACAGATACGCAGTATTTT.

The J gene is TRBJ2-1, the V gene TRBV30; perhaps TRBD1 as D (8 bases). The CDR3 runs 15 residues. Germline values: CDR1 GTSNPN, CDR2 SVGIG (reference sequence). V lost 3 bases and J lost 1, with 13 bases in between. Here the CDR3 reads CAWRKQGGSYNEQFF. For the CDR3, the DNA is TGTGCCTGGAGAAAACAGGGGGGGTCCTACAATGAGCAGTTCTTC.

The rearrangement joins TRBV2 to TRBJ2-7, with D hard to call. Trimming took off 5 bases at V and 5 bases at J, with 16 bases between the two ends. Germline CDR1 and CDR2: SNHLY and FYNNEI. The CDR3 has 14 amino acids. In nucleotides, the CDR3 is TGTGCCAGCAGTAACCCCATCTCATCGAACGAGCAGTACTTC. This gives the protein CASSNPISSNEQYF.